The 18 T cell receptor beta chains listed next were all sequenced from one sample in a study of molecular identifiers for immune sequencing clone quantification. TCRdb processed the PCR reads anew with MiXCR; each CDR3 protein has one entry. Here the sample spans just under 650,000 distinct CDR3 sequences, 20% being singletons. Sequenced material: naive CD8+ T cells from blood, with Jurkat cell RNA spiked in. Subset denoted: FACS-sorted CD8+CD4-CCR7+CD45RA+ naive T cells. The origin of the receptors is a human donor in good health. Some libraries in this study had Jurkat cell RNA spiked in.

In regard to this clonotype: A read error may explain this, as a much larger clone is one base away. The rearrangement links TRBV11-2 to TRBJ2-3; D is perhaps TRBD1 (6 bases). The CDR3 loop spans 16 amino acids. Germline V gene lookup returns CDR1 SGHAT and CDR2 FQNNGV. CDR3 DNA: TGTGCCGGCAGCTTAGGTTGGGACACCATCACAGATACGCAGTATTTT. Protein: CAGSLGWDTITDTQYF.

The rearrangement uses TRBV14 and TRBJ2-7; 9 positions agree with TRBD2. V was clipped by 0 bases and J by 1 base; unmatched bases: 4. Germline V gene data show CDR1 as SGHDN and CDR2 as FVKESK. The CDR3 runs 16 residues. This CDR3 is CASSQDSGLASYEQYF. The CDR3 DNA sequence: TGTGCCAGCAGCCAAGATTCGGGACTAGCATCCTACGAGCAGTACTTC.

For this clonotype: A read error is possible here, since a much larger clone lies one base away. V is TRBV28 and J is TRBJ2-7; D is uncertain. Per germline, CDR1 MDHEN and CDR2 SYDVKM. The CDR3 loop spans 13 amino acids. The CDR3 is CASSFPEGYGQYF. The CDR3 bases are TGTGCCAGCAGTTTCCCCGAAGGGTACGGGCAGTACTTC.

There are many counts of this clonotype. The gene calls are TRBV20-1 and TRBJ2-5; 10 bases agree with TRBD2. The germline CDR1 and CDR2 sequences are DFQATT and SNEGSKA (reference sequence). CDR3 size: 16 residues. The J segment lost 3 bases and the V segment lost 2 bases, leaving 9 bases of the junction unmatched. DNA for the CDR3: TGCAGTGCTAGAAGGGCTAGCGGGGGTAGGGAAGAGACCCAGTACTTC. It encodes CSARRASGGREETQYF.

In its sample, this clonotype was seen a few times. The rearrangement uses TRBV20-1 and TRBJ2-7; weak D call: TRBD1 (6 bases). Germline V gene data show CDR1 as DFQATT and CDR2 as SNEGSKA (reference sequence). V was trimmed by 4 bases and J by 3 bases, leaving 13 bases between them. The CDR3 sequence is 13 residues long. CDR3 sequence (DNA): TGCAGTGCTACTACAGGGCTGAGCTACGAGCAGTACTTC. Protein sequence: CSATTGLSYEQYF.

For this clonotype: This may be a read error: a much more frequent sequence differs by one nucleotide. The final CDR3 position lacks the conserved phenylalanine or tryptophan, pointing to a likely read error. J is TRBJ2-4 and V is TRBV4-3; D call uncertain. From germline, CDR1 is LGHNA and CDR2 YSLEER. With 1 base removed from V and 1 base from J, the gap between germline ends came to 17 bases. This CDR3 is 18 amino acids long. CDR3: CASSQVLGGADAKNIQYL. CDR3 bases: TGCGCCAGCAGCCAAGTGCTCGGCGGTGCCGATGCCAAAAACATTCAGTACCTC.

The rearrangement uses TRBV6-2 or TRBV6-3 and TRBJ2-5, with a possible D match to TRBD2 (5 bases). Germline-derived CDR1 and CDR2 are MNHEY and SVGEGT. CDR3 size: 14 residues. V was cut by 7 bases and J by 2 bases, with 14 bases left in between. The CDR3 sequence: CASTKGGAQETQYF. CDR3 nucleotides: TGTGCCAGCACCAAAGGAGGAGCACAAGAGACCCAGTACTTC.

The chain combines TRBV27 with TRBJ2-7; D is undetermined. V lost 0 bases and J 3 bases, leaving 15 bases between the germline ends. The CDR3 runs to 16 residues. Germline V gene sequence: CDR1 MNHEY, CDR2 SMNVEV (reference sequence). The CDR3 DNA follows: TGTGCCAGCAGTTTATCCGGACCTGGGTATAACTACGAGCAGTACTTC. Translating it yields CASSLSGPGYNYEQYF.

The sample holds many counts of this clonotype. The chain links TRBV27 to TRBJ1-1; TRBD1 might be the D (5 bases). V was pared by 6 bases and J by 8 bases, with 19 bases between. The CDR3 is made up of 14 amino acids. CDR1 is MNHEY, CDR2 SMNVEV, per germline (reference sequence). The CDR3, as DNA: TGTGCCAGCAGATCGGGGGAGCCGCGAGCAGAAGCTTTCTTT. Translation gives CASRSGEPRAEAFF.

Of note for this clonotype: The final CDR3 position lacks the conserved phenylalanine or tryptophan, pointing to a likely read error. This CDR3 reads CASSVGQGVSYEQYL. The CDR3 DNA follows: TGTGCCAGTAGTGTCGGACAGGGGGTATCCTACGAGCAGTACCTC. This chain joins TRBV19 and TRBJ2-7; 10 bases align to TRBD1. J gave up 1 base and V 5 bases, and 5 bases lay outside the gene matches. The CDR3 runs 15 residues. The germline V gene has CDR1 LNHDA and CDR2 SQIVND (reference sequence).

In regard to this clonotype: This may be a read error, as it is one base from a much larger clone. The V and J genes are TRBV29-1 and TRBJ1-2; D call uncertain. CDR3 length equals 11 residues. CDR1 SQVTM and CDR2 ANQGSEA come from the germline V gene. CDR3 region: CSAPLGYGYAF. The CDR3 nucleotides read TGCAGCGCCCCGCTTGGTTACGGCTACGCCTTC. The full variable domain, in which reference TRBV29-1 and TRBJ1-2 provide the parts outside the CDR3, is SAVISQKPSRDICQRGTSLTIQCQVDSQVTMMFWYRQQPGQSLTLIATANQGSEATYESGFVIDKFPISRPNLTFSTLTVSNMSPEDSSIYLCSAPLGYGYAFGSGTRLTVV.

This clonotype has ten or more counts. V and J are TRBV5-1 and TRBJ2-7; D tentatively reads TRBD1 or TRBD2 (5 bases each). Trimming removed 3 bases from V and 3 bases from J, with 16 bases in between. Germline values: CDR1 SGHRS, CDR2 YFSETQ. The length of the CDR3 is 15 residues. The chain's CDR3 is CASSSTGTKGYEQYF. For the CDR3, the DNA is TGCGCCAGCAGCTCAACCGGGACCAAGGGCTACGAGCAGTACTTC.

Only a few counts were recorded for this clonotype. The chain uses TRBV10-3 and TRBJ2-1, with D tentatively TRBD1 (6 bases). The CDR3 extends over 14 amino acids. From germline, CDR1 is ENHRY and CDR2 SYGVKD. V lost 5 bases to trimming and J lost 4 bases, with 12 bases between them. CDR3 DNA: TGTGCCATCAGTCCGTTACAGGGATACAATGAGCAGTTCTTC. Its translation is CAISPLQGYNEQFF.

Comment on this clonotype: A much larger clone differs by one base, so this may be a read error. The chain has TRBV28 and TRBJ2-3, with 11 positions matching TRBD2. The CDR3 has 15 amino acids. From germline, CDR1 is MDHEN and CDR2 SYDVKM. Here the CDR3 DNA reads TGTGCCGGCAGGGGGACTAGCGGAAGCACAGATACGCAGTATTTT. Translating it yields CAGRGTSGSTDTQYF.

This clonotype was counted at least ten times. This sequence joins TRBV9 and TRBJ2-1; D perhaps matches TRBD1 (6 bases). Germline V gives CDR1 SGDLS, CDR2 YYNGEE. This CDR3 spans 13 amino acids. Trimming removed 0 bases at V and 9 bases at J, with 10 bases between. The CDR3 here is CASSVEQGPEQFF. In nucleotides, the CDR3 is TGTGCCAGCAGCGTAGAACAGGGTCCTGAGCAGTTCTTC.

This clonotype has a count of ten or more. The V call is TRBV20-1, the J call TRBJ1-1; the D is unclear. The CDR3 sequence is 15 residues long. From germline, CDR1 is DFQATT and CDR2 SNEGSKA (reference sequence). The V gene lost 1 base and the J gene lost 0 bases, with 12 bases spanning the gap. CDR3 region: CSARGENIMNTEAFF. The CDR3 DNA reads TGCAGTGCTAGAGGGGAAAACATCATGAACACTGAAGCTTTCTTT.

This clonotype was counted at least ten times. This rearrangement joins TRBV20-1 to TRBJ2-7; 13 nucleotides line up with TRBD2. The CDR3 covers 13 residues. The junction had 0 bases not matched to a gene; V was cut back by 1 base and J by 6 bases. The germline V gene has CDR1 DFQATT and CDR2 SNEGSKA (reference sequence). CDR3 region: CSARGTSGSEQYF. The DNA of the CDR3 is TGCAGTGCTAGAGGGACTAGCGGGAGCGAGCAGTACTTC.

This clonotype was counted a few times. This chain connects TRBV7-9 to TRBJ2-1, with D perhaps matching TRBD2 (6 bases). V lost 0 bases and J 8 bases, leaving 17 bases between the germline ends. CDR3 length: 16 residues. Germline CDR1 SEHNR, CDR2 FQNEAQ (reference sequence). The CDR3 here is CASSLADMAASDEQFF. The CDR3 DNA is TGTGCCAGCAGCTTAGCCGACATGGCGGCTAGCGATGAGCAGTTCTTC.